This T cell receptor (beta chain) emerged from a study of T cells in Graves' hyperthyroidism and ophthalmopathy. The study included ophthalmopathy patients with Clinical Activity Score at least 3, NOSPECS grade at least 4 and duration under 3 months. The source of the PBMCs was about 10 ml of fresh peripheral blood. Study-wide points: The model's output predicted ophthalmopathy at a median of 6.5 months prior to onset.

Trimming pared 5 bases from V and 9 bases from J, leaving 11 bases between. There are 11 residues in the CDR3. From germline, CDR1 is MDHEN and CDR2 SYDVKM. TCR beta CDR3 region amplification was performed from RNA transcripts. During a first-round RT-PCR of the TCR CDR3, the HTBI primer set was used. TCRdb re-derived calls from the multiplex PCR reads in MiXCR, one entry per CDR3 protein. The sample lists 300,000 to 500,000 distinct CDR3 sequences, about 14% seen once, with approximately 27% in the top ten. As to this clonotype: Its antigen is unidentified. This may be a read error, as it is one base from a much larger clone.

This chain joins TRBV28 and TRBJ2-7; D is unresolved. Sequencing input: blood. The TCR originated in a man in his forties or fifties with Graves' ophthalmopathy. Here the CDR3 reads CASSLSGGQYF. The CDR3, as DNA: TGTGCCAGCAGTCTTAGTGGCGGGCAGTACTTC.